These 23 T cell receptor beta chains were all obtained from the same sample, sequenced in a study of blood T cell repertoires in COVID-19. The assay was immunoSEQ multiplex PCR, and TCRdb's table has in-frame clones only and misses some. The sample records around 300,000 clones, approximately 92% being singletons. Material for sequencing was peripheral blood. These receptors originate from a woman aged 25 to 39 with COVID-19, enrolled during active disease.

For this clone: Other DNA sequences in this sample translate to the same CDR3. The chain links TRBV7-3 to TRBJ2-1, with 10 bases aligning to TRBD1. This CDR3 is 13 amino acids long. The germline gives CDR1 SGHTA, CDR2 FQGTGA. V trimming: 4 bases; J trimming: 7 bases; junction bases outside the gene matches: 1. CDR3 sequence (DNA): TGTGCCAGCAGCTCGGGACAGGGGAATGAGCAGTTCTTC. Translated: CASSSGQGNEQFF.

The CDR3 DNA follows: TGTGCCAGCAGTTCCGGACAGGAGGCAACTAATGAAAAACTGTTTTTT. Translating it yields CASSSGQEATNEKLFF. The chain uses TRBV28 and TRBJ1-4; 7 bases are shared with TRBD1. Germline CDR1 and CDR2: MDHEN and SYDVKM. This CDR3 contains 16 residues. The ends lost 4 bases at V and 0 bases at J; junction bases unmatched: 5. The variable domain in full, with the rest retrieved from reference TRBV28 and TRBJ1-4, is DVKVTQSSRYLVKRTGEKVFLECVQDMDHENMFWYRQDPGLGLRLIYFSYDVKMKEKGDIPEGYSVSREKKERFSLILESASTNQTSMYLCASSSGQEATNEKLFFGSGTQLSVL.

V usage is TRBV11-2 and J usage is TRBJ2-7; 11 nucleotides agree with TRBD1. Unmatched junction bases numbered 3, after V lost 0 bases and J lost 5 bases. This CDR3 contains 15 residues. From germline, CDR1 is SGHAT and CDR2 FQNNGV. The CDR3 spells CASSLEGTGGNEQYF. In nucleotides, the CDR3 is TGTGCCAGCAGCTTAGAAGGGACAGGGGGAAACGAGCAGTACTTC. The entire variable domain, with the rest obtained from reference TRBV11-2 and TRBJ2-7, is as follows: EAGVAQSPRYKIIEKRQSVAFWCNPISGHATLYWYQQILGQGPKLLIQFQNNGVVDDSQLPKDRFSAERLKGVDSTLKIQPAKLEDSAVYLCASSLEGTGGNEQYFGPGTRLTVT.

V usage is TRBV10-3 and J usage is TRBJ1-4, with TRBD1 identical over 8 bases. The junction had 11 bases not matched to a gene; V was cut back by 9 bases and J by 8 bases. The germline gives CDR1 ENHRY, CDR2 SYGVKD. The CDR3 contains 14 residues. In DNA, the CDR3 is TGTGCCATTTCCGACAGGGGACGAGCCGAAAAACTGTTTTTT. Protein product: CAISDRGRAEKLFF.

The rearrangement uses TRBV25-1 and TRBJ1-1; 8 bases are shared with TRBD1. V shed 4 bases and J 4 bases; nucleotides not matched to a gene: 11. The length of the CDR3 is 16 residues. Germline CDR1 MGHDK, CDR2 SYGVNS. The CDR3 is CASSVGQGWAGTEAFF. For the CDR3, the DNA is TGTGCCAGCAGTGTAGGACAGGGATGGGCCGGCACTGAAGCTTTCTTT. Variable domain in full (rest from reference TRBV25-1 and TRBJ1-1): EADIYQTPRYLVIGTGKKITLECSQTMGHDKMYWYQQDPGMELHLIHYSYGVNSTEKGDLSSESTVSRIRTEHFPLTLESARPSHTSQYLCASSVGQGWAGTEAFFGQGTRLTVV.

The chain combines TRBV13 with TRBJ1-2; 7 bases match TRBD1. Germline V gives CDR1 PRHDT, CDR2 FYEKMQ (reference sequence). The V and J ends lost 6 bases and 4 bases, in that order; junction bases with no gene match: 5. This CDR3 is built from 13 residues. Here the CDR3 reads CASSRGQSYGYTF. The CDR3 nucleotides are TGTGCCAGCAGTCGGGGACAGAGCTATGGCTACACCTTC.

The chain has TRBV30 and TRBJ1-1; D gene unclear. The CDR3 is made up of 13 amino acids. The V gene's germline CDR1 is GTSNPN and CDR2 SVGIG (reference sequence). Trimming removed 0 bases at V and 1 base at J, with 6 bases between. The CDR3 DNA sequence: TGTGCCTGGAGTGTACAGACGAACACTGAAGCTTTCTTT. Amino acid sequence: CAWSVQTNTEAFF.

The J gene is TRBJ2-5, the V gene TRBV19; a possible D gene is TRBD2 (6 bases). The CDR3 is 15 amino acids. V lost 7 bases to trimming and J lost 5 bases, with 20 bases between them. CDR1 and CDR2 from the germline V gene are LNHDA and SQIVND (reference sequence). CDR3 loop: CASTKRSARGETQYF. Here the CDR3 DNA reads TGTGCCAGTACCAAAAGGTCAGCACGGGGGGAGACCCAGTACTTC.

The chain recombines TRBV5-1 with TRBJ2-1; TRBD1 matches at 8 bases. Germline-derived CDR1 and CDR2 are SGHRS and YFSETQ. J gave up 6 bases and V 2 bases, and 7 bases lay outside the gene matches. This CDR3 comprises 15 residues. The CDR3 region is CASSFEGQGINEQFF. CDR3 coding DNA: TGCGCCAGCAGCTTCGAAGGACAGGGAATCAATGAGCAGTTCTTC.

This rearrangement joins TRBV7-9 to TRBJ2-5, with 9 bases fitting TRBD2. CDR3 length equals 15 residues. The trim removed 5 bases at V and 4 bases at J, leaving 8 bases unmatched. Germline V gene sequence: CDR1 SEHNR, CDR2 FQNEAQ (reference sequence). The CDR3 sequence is CASSPGTSGSETQYF. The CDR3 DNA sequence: TGTGCCAGCAGCCCCGGCACTAGCGGGTCAGAGACCCAGTACTTC.

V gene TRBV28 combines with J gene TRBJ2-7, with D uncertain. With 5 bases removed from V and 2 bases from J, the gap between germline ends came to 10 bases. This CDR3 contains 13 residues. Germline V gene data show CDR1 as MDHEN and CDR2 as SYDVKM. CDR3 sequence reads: CASSSQAPYEQYF. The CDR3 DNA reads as TGTGCCAGCAGTAGCCAGGCACCCTACGAGCAGTACTTC.

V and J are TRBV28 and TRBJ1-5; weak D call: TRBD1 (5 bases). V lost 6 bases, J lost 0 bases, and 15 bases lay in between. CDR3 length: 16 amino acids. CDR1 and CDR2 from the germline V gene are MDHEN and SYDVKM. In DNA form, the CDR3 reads TGTGCCAGCAGGCCCCTCGGGGGATATAGCAATCAGCCCCAGCATTTT. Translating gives CASRPLGGYSNQPQHF.

The CDR3 nucleotides are TGTGCCACCAGGGCTCGGGGAAACACTGAAGCTTTCTTT. Translation gives CATRARGNTEAFF. The rearrangement links TRBV24-1 to TRBJ1-1; D unclear. The V end was cut by 7 bases, the J end by 2 bases, with 10 bases between. Germline values: CDR1 KGHDR, CDR2 SFDVKD. The CDR3 sequence is 13 residues long.

CDR3: CASSLGDRGNEKLFF. CDR3 nucleotides: TGCGCCAGCAGCTTGGGAGACAGGGGAAATGAAAAACTGTTTTTT. The V gene is TRBV5-1, the J gene TRBJ1-4, with 8 bases fitting TRBD1. J lost 5 bases, V lost 0 bases, and 3 bases had no gene match. This CDR3 contains 15 residues. Germline CDR1 SGHRS, CDR2 YFSETQ.

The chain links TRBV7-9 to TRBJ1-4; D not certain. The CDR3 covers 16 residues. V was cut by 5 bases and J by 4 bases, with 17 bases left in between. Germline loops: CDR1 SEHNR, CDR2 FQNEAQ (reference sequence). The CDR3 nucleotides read TGTGCCAGCAGCCCACCTGGAGGTATAGTTAATGAAAAACTGTTTTTT. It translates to CASSPPGGIVNEKLFF.

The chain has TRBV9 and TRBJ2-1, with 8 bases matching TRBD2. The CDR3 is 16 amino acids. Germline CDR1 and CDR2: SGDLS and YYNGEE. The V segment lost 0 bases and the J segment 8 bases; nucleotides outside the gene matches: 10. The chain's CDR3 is CASSVAPPGGNDEQFF. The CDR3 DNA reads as TGTGCCAGCAGCGTAGCCCCCCCGGGAGGGAACGATGAGCAGTTCTTC.

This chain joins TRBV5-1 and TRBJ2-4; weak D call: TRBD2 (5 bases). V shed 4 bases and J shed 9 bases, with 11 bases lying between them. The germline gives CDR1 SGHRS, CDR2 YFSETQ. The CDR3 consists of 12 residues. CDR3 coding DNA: TGCGCCAGCAGCCCGTTAGGGAGCATTCAGTACTTC. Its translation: CASSPLGSIQYF.

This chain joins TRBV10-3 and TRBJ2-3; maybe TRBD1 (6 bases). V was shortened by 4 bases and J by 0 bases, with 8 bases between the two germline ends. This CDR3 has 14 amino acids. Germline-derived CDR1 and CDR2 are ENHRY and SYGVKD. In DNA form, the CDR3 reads TGTGCCATCAGTGGGACAGCTAGCACAGATACGCAGTATTTT. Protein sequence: CAISGTASTDTQYF.

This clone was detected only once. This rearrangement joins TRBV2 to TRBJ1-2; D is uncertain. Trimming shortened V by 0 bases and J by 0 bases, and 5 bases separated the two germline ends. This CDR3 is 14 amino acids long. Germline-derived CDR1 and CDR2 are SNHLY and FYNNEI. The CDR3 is CASSEASANYGYTF. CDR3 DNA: TGTGCCAGCAGTGAAGCCTCAGCTAACTATGGCTACACCTTC.

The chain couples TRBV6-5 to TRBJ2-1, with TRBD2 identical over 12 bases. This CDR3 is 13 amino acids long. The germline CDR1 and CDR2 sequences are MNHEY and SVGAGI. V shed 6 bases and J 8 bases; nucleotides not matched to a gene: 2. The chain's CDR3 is CASSLAGGYEQFF. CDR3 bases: TGTGCCAGCAGCCTAGCGGGAGGGTATGAGCAGTTCTTC.

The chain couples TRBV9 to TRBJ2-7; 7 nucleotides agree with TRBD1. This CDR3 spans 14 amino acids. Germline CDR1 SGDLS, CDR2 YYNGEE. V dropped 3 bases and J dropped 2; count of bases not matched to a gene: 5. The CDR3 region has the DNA TGTGCCAGCAGCGCCCGGGACAGAGCCTACGAGCAGTACTTC. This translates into CASSARDRAYEQYF.

Here the CDR3 DNA reads TGTGCCAGCAGTTTAGGAGCGGGACCGACTAACTATGGCTACACCTTC. Translation: CASSLGAGPTNYGYTF. J is TRBJ1-2 and V is TRBV27, with D possibly being TRBD1 (5 bases). This CDR3 region has 16 residues. Trimming pared 2 bases from V and 0 bases from J, leaving 13 bases between. Germline V gene data show CDR1 as MNHEY and CDR2 as SMNVEV (reference sequence).

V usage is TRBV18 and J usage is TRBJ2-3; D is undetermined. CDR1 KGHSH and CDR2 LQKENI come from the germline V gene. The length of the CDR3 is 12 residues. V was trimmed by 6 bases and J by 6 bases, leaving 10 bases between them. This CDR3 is CASSPVEDTQYF. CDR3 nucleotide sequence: TGTGCCAGCTCCCCCGTCGAGGATACGCAGTATTTT.